The 14 T cell receptor beta chains below come from one sample, sequenced in a study of control samples from healthy donors and cancer patients. Generated by immunoSEQ multiplex PCR, the TCRdb table keeps only in-frame clones and is missing some. Of 150,000 or so clones listed, approximately 94% are singletons. Sample: blood. The origin of the receptors is a man between 40 and 49 years old in good health.

This clone was counted once. The chain joins TRBV18 to TRBJ1-2, with 7 bases lining up with TRBD1. After removal of 6 bases from V and 6 bases from J, the junction contained 1 base not matched to a gene. Per germline, CDR1 KGHSH and CDR2 LQKENI. The CDR3 covers 11 residues. The CDR3 reads CASSGTDGYTF. CDR3 sequence (DNA): TGTGCCAGCTCGGGGACAGATGGCTACACCTTC.

The chain carries TRBV6-5 and TRBJ2-7; 12 bases fit TRBD1. From germline, CDR1 is MNHEY and CDR2 SVGAGI. The CDR3 loop spans 16 amino acids. V dropped 2 bases and J dropped 6; count of bases not matched to a gene: 8. The CDR3 DNA follows: TGTGCCAGCAGTTACCTCCGGGACAGGGGGCCTCTCGAGCAGTACTTC. Translating it yields CASSYLRDRGPLEQYF.

This rearrangement joins TRBV28 to TRBJ1-2; TRBD1 might be the D (6 bases). With 5 bases removed from V and 0 bases from J, the gap between germline ends came to 13 bases. CDR1 and CDR2 from the germline V gene are MDHEN and SYDVKM. CDR3 length: 15 residues. In nucleotides, the CDR3 is TGTGCCAGCAGTATACGGACAGCCTCTAACTATGGCTACACCTTC. Translation: CASSIRTASNYGYTF.

The V call is TRBV9, the J call TRBJ1-5, with D uncertain. The V end was cut by 4 bases, the J end by 3 bases, with 11 bases between. Germline CDR1 and CDR2: SGDLS and YYNGEE. The CDR3 is made up of 14 amino acids. CDR3 amino acids: CASSSRGDNQPQHF. DNA for the CDR3: TGTGCCAGCAGCTCACGAGGTGACAATCAGCCCCAGCATTTT.

The DNA of the CDR3 is TGTGCCACCAGCAGAGTCGCATCGGGTCCAAGGGGCGAGCAGTACTTC. It yields the protein CATSRVASGPRGEQYF. The V call is TRBV15, the J call TRBJ2-7, with a weak D call TRBD1 (5 bases). Germline-derived CDR1 and CDR2 are LNHNV and YYDKDF (reference sequence). V lost 1 base and J 6 bases, leaving 19 bases between the germline ends. The CDR3 is made up of 16 amino acids.

The V gene is TRBV5-1, the J gene TRBJ1-1, with a weak D call TRBD1 (6 bases). The CDR3 spans 14 residues. In germline, CDR1 is SGHRS, CDR2 YFSETQ. The ends were cut back, 1 base at V and 5 bases at J, with 12 bases in the middle. CDR3 nucleotides: TGCGCCAGCAGCTTGTCAGCAGGGACAACTGAAGCTTTCTTT. Amino acids: CASSLSAGTTEAFF.

The chain combines TRBV29-1 with TRBJ2-1; the match to TRBD2 covers 12 bases. The V gene's germline CDR1 is SQVTM and CDR2 ANQGSEA. The CDR3 loop spans 17 amino acids. V lost 7 bases and J lost 2; bases outside the gene matches: 12. The DNA for the CDR3 is TGCAGCGCCTTACTAGCGGGAGGCTCCTACACCTACAATGAGCAGTTCTTC. Amino acid sequence: CSALLAGGSYTYNEQFF.

The genes are TRBV6-2 or TRBV6-3 and TRBJ2-7, with 9 bases lining up with TRBD2. CDR3 length: 14 amino acids. The J segment lost 3 bases and the V segment lost 0 bases, leaving 0 bases of the junction unmatched. Germline V CDR1 and CDR2: MNHEY, SVGEGT. The CDR3 loop is CASSYSRGGYEQYF. The CDR3 DNA reads as TGTGCCAGCAGTTACTCGCGGGGGGGCTACGAGCAGTACTTC.

The chain couples TRBV4-3 to TRBJ2-1; D call uncertain. This CDR3 has 15 residues. Trimming removed 1 base at V and 5 bases at J, with 12 bases between. Germline V gene sequence: CDR1 LGHNA, CDR2 YSLEER. In DNA form, the CDR3 reads TGCGCCAGCAGCCAAGTGGCCGGGTACAACAATGAGCAGTTCTTC. It translates to CASSQVAGYNNEQFF.

The CDR3 region is CATSEQGASQPQHF. The CDR3 nucleotides are TGTGCCACCAGTGAACAGGGGGCTTCTCAGCCCCAGCATTTT. This chain uses TRBV24-1 with TRBJ1-5; TRBD1 agrees at 9 bases. Germline V gene data show CDR1 as KGHDR and CDR2 as SFDVKD. Unmatched junction bases numbered 3, after V lost 4 bases and J lost 6 bases. CDR3 size: 14 residues.

The chain uses TRBV18 and TRBJ2-3; 8 bases agree with TRBD1. Germline CDR1 and CDR2: KGHSH and LQKENI. This CDR3 contains 15 residues. The V and J ends lost 3 bases and 3 bases, in that order; junction bases with no gene match: 5. CDR3 sequence (DNA): TGTGCCAGCTCACCGAGACAGGGGAGGACAGATACGCAGTATTTT. This translates into CASSPRQGRTDTQYF. Using reference TRBV18 and TRBJ2-3 for the parts outside the CDR3, the full variable domain is NAGVMQNPRHLVRRRGQEARLRCSPMKGHSHVYWYRQLPEEGLKFMVYLQKENIIDESGMPKERFSAEFPKEGPSILRIQQVVRGDSAAYFCASSPRQGRTDTQYFGPGTRLTVL.

This clone was seen more than once but under ten times. The chain carries TRBV5-1 and TRBJ2-5; D unclear. CDR1 and CDR2 (germline): SGHRS, YFSETQ. CDR3 size: 11 residues. V dropped 4 bases and J dropped 1 base, with 2 bases sitting between them. The CDR3 sequence is CASSVQETQYF. In nucleotides, the CDR3 is TGCGCCAGCAGCGTCCAAGAGACCCAGTACTTC.

This sequence joins TRBV7-9 and TRBJ2-1; 7 positions agree with TRBD2. The junction had 6 bases not matched to a gene; V was cut back by 1 base and J by 6 bases. The V gene's germline CDR1 is SEHNR and CDR2 FQNEAQ (reference sequence). The CDR3 length is 15 residues. The CDR3 nucleotides are TGTGCCAGCAGCTTAGTCGGACTAGTCCCCAATGAGCAGTTCTTC. This gives the protein CASSLVGLVPNEQFF.

This chain uses TRBV7-9 with TRBJ2-1; possibly TRBD1 for D (6 bases). The germline CDR1 and CDR2 sequences are SEHNR and FQNEAQ (reference sequence). This CDR3 is 12 amino acids long. V lost 5 bases and J 7 bases, leaving 9 bases between the germline ends. The DNA for the CDR3 is TGTGCCAGCAGCGTACAGGGTAATGAGCAGTTCTTC. As protein: CASSVQGNEQFF.